Presented here are 20 T cell receptor beta chains from one specimen sequenced in a study of beta chain features in type 1 diabetes. Isolated RNA was reverse transcribed in full, so expressed TCRB transcripts were sequenced. Profiling relied on immunoSEQ multiplex PCR, and the TCRdb table lists in-frame clones only, not all of them. The table records more than 300,000 clones, over 13% of them present only once. The specimen was naive CD4+ T cells from blood. All receptors derive from a woman aged 18-35 years in good health.

V usage is TRBV2 and J usage is TRBJ2-1; TRBD1 aligns across 7 bases. Trimming at V came to 5 bases and at J to 7 bases, leaving 2 bases not matched to a gene. Looked up from germline, CDR1 is SNHLY and CDR2 is FYNNEI. CDR3 length: 12 amino acids. The CDR3 DNA follows: TGTGCCAGCAGTAAACAGGGGAATGAGCAGTTCTTC. Translated: CASSKQGNEQFF. The variable domain in full, completed from reference TRBV2 and TRBJ2-1, reads EPEVTQTPSHQVTQMGQEVILRCVPISNHLYFYWYRQILGQKVEFLVSFYNNEISEKSEIFDDQFSVERPDGSNFTLKIRSTKLEDSAMYFCASSKQGNEQFFGPGTRLTVL.

The rearrangement links TRBV7-9 to TRBJ2-5; 12 bases agree with TRBD2. The CDR3 spans 19 residues. The junction had 13 bases not matched to a gene; V was cut back by 5 bases and J by 0 bases. Germline V gives CDR1 SEHNR, CDR2 FQNEAQ (reference sequence). The CDR3 sequence is CASSRHPGLAGKYQETQYF. The CDR3 DNA sequence: TGTGCCAGCAGCAGGCACCCCGGACTAGCGGGAAAGTACCAAGAGACCCAGTACTTC.

The rearrangement uses TRBV5-1 and TRBJ1-2; tentatively, D is TRBD1 (6 bases). From germline, CDR1 is SGHRS and CDR2 YFSETQ. The CDR3 extends over 13 amino acids. Trimming removed 4 bases from V and 5 bases from J, with 12 bases in between. The CDR3 region has the DNA TGCGCCAGCAGCCCGGGACACCTGTATGGCTACACCTTC. Protein: CASSPGHLYGYTF.

This chain uses TRBV28 with TRBJ1-2; 9 bases map to TRBD1. Germline V gene sequence: CDR1 MDHEN, CDR2 SYDVKM. Trimming at V came to 6 bases and at J to 8 bases, leaving 16 bases not matched to a gene. The CDR3 length is 16 residues. For the CDR3, the DNA is TGTGCCAGCAGATTACGGGGGACAGGGCCCTCGGGGGGCTACACCTTC. Protein sequence: CASRLRGTGPSGGYTF.

CDR3 residues: CASSPLLGVLDTQYF. Written as DNA, the CDR3 is TGTGCCAGCAGCCCCCTCCTCGGGGTCTTAGATACGCAGTATTTT. V gene TRBV28 combines with J gene TRBJ2-3; D is possibly TRBD2 (5 bases). The CDR3 is 15 amino acids. Germline CDR1 and CDR2: MDHEN and SYDVKM. V was trimmed by 6 bases and J by 5 bases, leaving 18 bases between them. The full variable domain, in which reference TRBV28 and TRBJ2-3 provide the parts outside the CDR3, is DVKVTQSSRYLVKRTGEKVFLECVQDMDHENMFWYRQDPGLGLRLIYFSYDVKMKEKGDIPEGYSVSREKKERFSLILESASTNQTSMYLCASSPLLGVLDTQYFGPGTRLTVL.

This clone was seen only a few times. The gene calls are TRBV29-1 and TRBJ2-7, with TRBD2 identical over 13 bases. V was pared by 6 bases and J by 0 bases, with 2 bases of the junction left unmatched. The germline V gene encodes CDR1 SQVTM and CDR2 ANQGSEA. CDR3 length: 14 amino acids. The CDR3, as DNA: TGCAGCGTCCGGACTAGCGGGAGCTCCTACGAGCAGTACTTC. Translated, it gives CSVRTSGSSYEQYF.

This rearrangement joins TRBV30 to TRBJ2-3, with D maybe TRBD2 (5 bases). Deletions cut 5 bases from V and 3 bases from J, with 27 bases between. This CDR3 has 18 amino acids. Germline values: CDR1 GTSNPN, CDR2 SVGIG (reference sequence). The CDR3 reads CAWGAPGWVLRRTDTQYF. The CDR3 nucleotides read TGTGCCTGGGGTGCGCCGGGGTGGGTTTTGCGTCGGACAGATACGCAGTATTTT.

This clone was seen a handful of times. This sequence joins TRBV30 and TRBJ1-2, with 12 bases identical to TRBD1. Per germline, CDR1 GTSNPN and CDR2 SVGIG (reference sequence). Trimming removed 0 bases from V and 7 bases from J; junction bases left unmatched: 9. The CDR3 contains 16 residues. CDR3 bases: TGTGCCTGGAGTGTCTATATCCGGGACAGGGGGCCTGGCTACACCTTC. Translation gives CAWSVYIRDRGPGYTF.

This clone was counted between two and nine times. The chain recombines TRBV4-1 with TRBJ2-7; unclear D gene. Trimming removed 2 bases from V and 5 bases from J, with 7 bases in between. Germline CDR1 is MGHRA and CDR2 is YSYEKL. This CDR3 has 12 residues. This CDR3 is CASSQSLHEQYF. CDR3 DNA: TGCGCCAGCAGCCAATCTCTCCACGAGCAGTACTTC.

This chain links TRBV25-1 with TRBJ2-5; TRBD1 aligns across 8 bases. The CDR3 totals 17 residues. Losses at the gene ends were 8 bases for V and 7 bases for J; bases not matched to a gene: 21. Looked up from germline, CDR1 is MGHDK and CDR2 is SYGVNS. As DNA, the CDR3 is TGTGCCAGCGCCTCAAGGGCCCAGACAGGGGTTGGTGGGACCCAGTACTTC. Protein: CASASRAQTGVGGTQYF.

There are a few counts of this clone. The chain links TRBV28 to TRBJ2-5; 10 bases agree with TRBD1. There are 15 residues in the CDR3. The germline gives CDR1 MDHEN, CDR2 SYDVKM. V was pared by 2 bases and J by 4 bases, with 4 bases of the junction left unmatched. The DNA of the CDR3 is TGTGCCAGCAGTTTAGGACAGGGGGTCACAGAGACCCAGTACTTC. It translates to CASSLGQGVTETQYF.

This clone showed up just a few times. V and J are TRBV4-2 and TRBJ1-4; a possible D gene is TRBD1 (5 bases). Trimming took off 5 bases at V and 8 bases at J, with 18 bases between the two ends. Germline V gene lookup returns CDR1 LGHNA and CDR2 YNFKEQ. The CDR3 covers 15 residues. This chain's CDR3 is CASSSSGTGKEKLFF. The CDR3 DNA follows: TGTGCCAGCAGCTCATCAGGAACAGGAAAGGAAAAACTGTTTTTT.

The chain uses TRBV7-2 and TRBJ2-5; 7 nucleotides match TRBD1. The germline gives CDR1 SGHTA, CDR2 FQGNSA. Trimming removed 4 bases from V and 5 bases from J; junction bases left unmatched: 10. The CDR3 has 15 residues. The CDR3 DNA reads TGTGCCAGCAGCTATTCGAGGAGCAGGGGGGAGACCCAGTACTTC. It specifies CASSYSRSRGETQYF. The full variable domain, completed using reference TRBV7-2 and TRBJ2-5, is GAGVSQSPSNKVTEKGKDVELRCDPISGHTALYWYRQSLGQGLEFLIYFQGNSAPDKSGLPSDRFSAERTGGSVSTLTIQRTQQEDSAVYLCASSYSRSRGETQYFGPGTRLLVL.

J is TRBJ2-7 and V is TRBV28; 7 bases match TRBD1. The V gene end was trimmed by 8 bases and the J gene end by 5 bases; junction bases not matched to a gene: 9. Germline CDR1 and CDR2: MDHEN and SYDVKM. This CDR3 spans 13 amino acids. In nucleotides, the CDR3 is TGTGCCAGCTTAGAGGGGGCCAACCACGAGCAGTACTTC. It specifies CASLEGANHEQYF.

The chain links TRBV29-1 to TRBJ2-7; tentatively, D is TRBD2 (5 bases). Germline-derived CDR1 and CDR2 are SQVTM and ANQGSEA. Trimming took 4 bases from V and 6 from J, leaving 7 bases between them. The CDR3 has 10 residues. CDR3 amino acids: CSVGGVEQYF. CDR3 coding DNA: TGCAGCGTTGGGGGAGTCGAGCAGTACTTC.

This clone was seen more than once but under ten times. This chain joins TRBV30 and TRBJ1-1; no reliable D call. Germline CDR1 and CDR2: GTSNPN and SVGIG (reference sequence). The length of the CDR3 is 10 residues. The V end lost 2 bases, the J end lost 12 bases, and 10 bases lay between the germline ends. Here the CDR3 DNA reads TGTGCCTGGAGTAAGACTGCGTCTTTCTTT. It yields the protein CAWSKTASFF. Looking up the rest from reference TRBV30 and TRBJ1-1 gives the full variable domain: SQTIHQWPATLVQPVGSPLSLECTVEGTSNPNLYWYRQAAGRGLQLLFYSVGIGQISSEVPQNLSASRPQDRQFILSSKKLLLSDSGFYLCAWSKTASFFGQGTRLTVV.

This clone appeared a few times. The chain recombines TRBV29-1 with TRBJ2-2; 9 bases fit TRBD1. V shed 5 bases and J 2 bases; nucleotides not matched to a gene: 3. Looked up from germline, CDR1 is SQVTM and CDR2 is ANQGSEA. CDR3 size: 14 residues. The CDR3 here is CSVRQGVNTGELFF. CDR3 in DNA: TGCAGCGTTCGACAGGGGGTTAACACCGGGGAGCTGTTTTTT.

This clone was counted only a few times. This chain uses TRBV19 with TRBJ2-1; 9 nucleotides line up with TRBD2. J gave up 13 bases and V 5 bases, and 15 bases lay outside the gene matches. The CDR3 sequence is 15 residues long. In germline, CDR1 is LNHDA, CDR2 SQIVND (reference sequence). CDR3 in amino acids: CASSRLVSGRSPQFF. CDR3 coding DNA: TGTGCCAGTAGTCGCCTTGTGAGCGGGAGGAGTCCTCAGTTCTTC.

This clone has a handful of counts. The chain uses TRBV19 and TRBJ2-7, with 9 bases that match TRBD2. V lost 5 bases, J lost 6 bases, and 5 bases stayed unmatched. Germline lookup yields CDR1 LNHDA and CDR2 SQIVND (reference sequence). The CDR3 is 13 amino acids. CDR3 protein: CASSAREGLEQYF. CDR3 nucleotide sequence: TGTGCCAGTAGTGCGCGGGAGGGCCTCGAGCAGTACTTC.

A few counts support this clone. The genes are TRBV19 and TRBJ2-3; no clear D. This CDR3 contains 13 residues. CDR1 is LNHDA, CDR2 SQIVND, per germline (reference sequence). The V end was cut by 4 bases, the J end by 5 bases, with 10 bases between. The CDR3 here is CASSKASGDTQYF. The CDR3 coding sequence is TGTGCCAGTAGTAAAGCGTCGGGAGATACGCAGTATTTT. Full variable domain (missing parts from reference TRBV19 and TRBJ2-3): DGGITQSPKYLFRKEGQNVTLSCEQNLNHDAMYWYRQDPGQGLRLIYYSQIVNDFQKGDIAEGYSVSREKKESFPLTVTSAQKNPTAFYLCASSKASGDTQYFGPGTRLTVL.